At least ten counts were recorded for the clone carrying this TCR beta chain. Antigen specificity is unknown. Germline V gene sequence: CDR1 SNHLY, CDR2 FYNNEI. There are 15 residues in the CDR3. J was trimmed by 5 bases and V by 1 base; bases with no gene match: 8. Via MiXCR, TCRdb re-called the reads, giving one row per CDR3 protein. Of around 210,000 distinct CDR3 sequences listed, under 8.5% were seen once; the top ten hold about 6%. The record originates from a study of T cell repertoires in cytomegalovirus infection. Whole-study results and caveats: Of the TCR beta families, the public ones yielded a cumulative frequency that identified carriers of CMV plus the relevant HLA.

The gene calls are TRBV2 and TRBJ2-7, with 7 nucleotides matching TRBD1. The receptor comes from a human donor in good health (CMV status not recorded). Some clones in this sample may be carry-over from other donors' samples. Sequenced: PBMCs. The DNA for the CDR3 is TGTGCCAGCAGTGAAGGAGACAGGGCATCGCACGAGCAGTACTTC. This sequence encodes CASSEGDRASHEQYF.